This T cell receptor beta chain was found in a study of T cells in Graves' hyperthyroidism and ophthalmopathy. Study-wide results and caveats: Most thyroid clonotypes expanded above 0.001 appeared in blood too.

This clonotype was observed a few times. The antigen remains undetermined. At one end, the junction sequence differs from germline, possibly due to a read error. RNA transcripts were the template for amplifying TCR beta CDR3 regions. The HTBI set primed first-round TCR CDR3 RT-PCR. TCRdb processed the multiplex PCR reads anew with MiXCR; each CDR3 protein has one entry. The sample has 500,000 or so distinct CDR3 sequences, about 16% seen once; the top ten hold roughly 29%. The TCR comes from a woman in her twenties or thirties with Graves' ophthalmopathy. The sequencing sample was made of blood.

CDR3 protein: CASSPGTDSNQPRHF. CDR3 in DNA: TGTGCCAGCTCACCAGGGACAGATAGCAATCAGCCCCGGCATTTT. This chain uses TRBV18 with TRBJ1-5; 7 bases are shared with TRBD1. CDR1 and CDR2 from the germline V gene are KGHSH and LQKENI. The CDR3 totals 15 residues.